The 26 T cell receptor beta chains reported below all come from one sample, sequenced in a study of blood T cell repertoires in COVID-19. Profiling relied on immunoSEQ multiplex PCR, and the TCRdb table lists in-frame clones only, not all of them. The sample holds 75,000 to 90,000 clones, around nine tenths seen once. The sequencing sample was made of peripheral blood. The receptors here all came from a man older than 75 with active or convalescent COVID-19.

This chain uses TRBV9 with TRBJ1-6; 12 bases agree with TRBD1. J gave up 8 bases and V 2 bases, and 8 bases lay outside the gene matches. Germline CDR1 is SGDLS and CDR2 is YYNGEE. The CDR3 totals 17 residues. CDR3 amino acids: CASSVRDRGQRDSPLHF. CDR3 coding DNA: TGTGCCAGCAGCGTCCGGGACAGGGGGCAGAGAGATTCACCCCTCCACTTT.

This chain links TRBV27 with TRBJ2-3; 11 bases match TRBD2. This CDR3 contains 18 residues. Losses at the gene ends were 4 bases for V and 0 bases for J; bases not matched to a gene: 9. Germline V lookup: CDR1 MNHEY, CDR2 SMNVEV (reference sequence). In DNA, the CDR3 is TGTGCCAGCAGTTCGGGACTAGCGGTACGATCTAGCACAGATACGCAGTATTTT. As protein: CASSSGLAVRSSTDTQYF.

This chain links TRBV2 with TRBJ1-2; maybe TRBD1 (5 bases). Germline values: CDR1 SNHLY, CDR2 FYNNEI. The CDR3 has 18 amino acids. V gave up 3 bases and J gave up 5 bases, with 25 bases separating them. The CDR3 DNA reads TGTGCCAGCAGTGACCGTGACAGCACCACCACTGAAATTTATGGCTACACCTTC. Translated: CASSDRDSTTTEIYGYTF. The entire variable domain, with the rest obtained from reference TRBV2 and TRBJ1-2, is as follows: EPEVTQTPSHQVTQMGQEVILRCVPISNHLYFYWYRQILGQKVEFLVSFYNNEISEKSEIFDDQFSVERPDGSNFTLKIRSTKLEDSAMYFCASSDRDSTTTEIYGYTFGSGTRLTVV.

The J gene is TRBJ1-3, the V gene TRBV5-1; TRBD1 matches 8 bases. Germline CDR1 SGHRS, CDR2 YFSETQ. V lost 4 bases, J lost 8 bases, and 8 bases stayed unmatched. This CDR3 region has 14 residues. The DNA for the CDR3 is TGCGCCAGCAGCCAACAGGGGGGAGAAGACACCATATATTTT. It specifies CASSQQGGEDTIYF. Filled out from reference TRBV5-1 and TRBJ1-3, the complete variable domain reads KAGVTQTPRYLIKTRGQQVTLSCSPISGHRSVSWYQQTPGQGLQFLFEYFSETQRNKGNFPGRFSGRQFSNSRSEMNVSTLELGDSALYLCASSQQGGEDTIYFGEGSWLTVV.

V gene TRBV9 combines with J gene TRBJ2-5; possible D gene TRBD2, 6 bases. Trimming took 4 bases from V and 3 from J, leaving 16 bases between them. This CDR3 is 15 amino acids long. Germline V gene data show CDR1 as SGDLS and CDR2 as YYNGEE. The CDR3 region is CASSPRLDRKETQYF. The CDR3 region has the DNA TGTGCCAGCAGCCCAAGACTAGACCGAAAAGAGACCCAGTACTTC.

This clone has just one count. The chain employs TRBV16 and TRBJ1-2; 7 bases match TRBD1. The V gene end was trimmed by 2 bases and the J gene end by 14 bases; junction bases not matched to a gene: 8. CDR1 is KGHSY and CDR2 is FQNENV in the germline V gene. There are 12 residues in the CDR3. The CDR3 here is CASSQNRDRETF. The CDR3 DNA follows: TGTGCCAGCAGCCAAAATAGGGACAGAGAGACCTTC.

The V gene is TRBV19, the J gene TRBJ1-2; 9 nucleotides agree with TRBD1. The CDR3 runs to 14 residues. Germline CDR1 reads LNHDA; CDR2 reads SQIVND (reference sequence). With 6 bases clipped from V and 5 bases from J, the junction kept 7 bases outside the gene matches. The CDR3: CASRDRGFGYGYTF. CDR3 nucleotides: TGTGCCAGTAGGGACAGGGGATTCGGTTATGGCTACACCTTC.

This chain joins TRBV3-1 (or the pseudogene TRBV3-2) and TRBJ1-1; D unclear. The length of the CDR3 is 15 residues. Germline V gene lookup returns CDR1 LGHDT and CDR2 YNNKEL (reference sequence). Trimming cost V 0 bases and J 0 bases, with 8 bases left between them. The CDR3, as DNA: TGTGCCAGCAGCCAAGAGGCGGGCATGAACACTGAAGCTTTCTTT. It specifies CASSQEAGMNTEAFF.

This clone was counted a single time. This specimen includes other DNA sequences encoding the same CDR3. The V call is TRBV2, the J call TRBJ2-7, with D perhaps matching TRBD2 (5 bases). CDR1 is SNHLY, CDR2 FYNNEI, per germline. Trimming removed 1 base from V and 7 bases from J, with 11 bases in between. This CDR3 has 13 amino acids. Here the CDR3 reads CASSEGLAGEQYV. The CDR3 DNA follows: TGTGCCAGCAGTGAAGGCCTAGCTGGGGAGCAGTACGTC.

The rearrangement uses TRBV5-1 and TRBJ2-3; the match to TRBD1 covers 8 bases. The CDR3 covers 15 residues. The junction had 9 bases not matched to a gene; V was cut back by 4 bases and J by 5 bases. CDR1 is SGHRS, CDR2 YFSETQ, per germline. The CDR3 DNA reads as TGCGCCAGCAGCCGGGAGACAGGGGTCAGAGATACGCAGTATTTT. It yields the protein CASSRETGVRDTQYF.

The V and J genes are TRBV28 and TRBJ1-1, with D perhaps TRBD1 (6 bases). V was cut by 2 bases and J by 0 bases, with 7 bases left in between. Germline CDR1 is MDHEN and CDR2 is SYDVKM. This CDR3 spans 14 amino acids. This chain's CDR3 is CASSLGQMNTEAFF. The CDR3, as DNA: TGTGCCAGCAGTTTAGGACAGATGAACACTGAAGCTTTCTTT.

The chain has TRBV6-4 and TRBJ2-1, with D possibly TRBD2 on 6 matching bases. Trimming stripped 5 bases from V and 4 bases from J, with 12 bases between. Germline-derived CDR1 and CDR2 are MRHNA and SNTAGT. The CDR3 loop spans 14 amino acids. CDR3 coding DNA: TGTGCCAGCAGTAACGGAGGGTCGTACAATGAGCAGTTCTTC. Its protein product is CASSNGGSYNEQFF.

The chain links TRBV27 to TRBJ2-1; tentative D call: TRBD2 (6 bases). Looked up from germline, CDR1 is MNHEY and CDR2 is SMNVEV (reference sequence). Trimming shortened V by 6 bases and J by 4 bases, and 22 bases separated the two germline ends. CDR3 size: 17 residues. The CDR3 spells CASSKISGQRTYNEQFF. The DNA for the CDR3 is TGTGCCAGCAGCAAAATCAGCGGGCAAAGAACGTACAATGAGCAGTTCTTC.

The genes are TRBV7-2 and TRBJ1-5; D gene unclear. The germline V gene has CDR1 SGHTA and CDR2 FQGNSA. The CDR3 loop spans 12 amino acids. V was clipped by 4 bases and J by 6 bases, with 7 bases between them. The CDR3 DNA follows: TGTGCCAGCAGCTCGTCCTTTCAGCCCCAGCATTTT. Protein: CASSSSFQPQHF.

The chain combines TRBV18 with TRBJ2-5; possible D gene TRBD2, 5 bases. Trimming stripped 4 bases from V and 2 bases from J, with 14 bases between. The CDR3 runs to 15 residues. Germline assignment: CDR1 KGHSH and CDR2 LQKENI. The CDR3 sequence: CASSLSTGKQETQYF. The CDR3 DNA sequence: TGTGCCAGCTCACTCAGTACGGGGAAACAAGAGACCCAGTACTTC. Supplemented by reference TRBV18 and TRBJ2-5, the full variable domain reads NAGVMQNPRHLVRRRGQEARLRCSPMKGHSHVYWYRQLPEEGLKFMVYLQKENIIDESGMPKERFSAEFPKEGPSILRIQQVVRGDSAAYFCASSLSTGKQETQYFGPGTRLLVL.

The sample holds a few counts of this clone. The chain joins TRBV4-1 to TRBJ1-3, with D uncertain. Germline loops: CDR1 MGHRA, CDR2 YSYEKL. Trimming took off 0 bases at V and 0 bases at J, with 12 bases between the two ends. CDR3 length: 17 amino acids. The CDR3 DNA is TGCGCCAGCAGCCAAGAGATCGGGAGCCTCTCTGGAAACACCATATATTTT. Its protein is CASSQEIGSLSGNTIYF.

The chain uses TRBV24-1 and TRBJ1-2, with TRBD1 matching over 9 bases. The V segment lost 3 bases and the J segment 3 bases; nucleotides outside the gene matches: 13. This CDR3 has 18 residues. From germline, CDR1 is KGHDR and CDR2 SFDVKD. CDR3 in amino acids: CATSDQQGAGVGYYGYTF. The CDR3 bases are TGTGCCACCAGTGATCAACAGGGGGCAGGAGTGGGTTACTATGGCTACACCTTC.

CDR3 bases: TGTGCCTGGGGTGGACAGGGTCAAGATACGCAGTATTTT. It translates to CAWGGQGQDTQYF. The rearrangement joins TRBV30 to TRBJ2-3, with 8 positions matching TRBD1. The V gene end was trimmed by 5 bases and the J gene end by 5 bases; junction bases not matched to a gene: 6. The CDR3 covers 13 residues. The V gene's germline CDR1 is GTSNPN and CDR2 SVGIG (reference sequence).

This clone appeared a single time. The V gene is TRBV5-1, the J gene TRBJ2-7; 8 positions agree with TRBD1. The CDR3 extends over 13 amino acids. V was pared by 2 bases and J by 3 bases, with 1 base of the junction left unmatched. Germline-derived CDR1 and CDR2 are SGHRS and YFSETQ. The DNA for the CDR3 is TGCGCCAGCAGCTTCACAGGGGGCTACGAGCAGTACGTC. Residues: CASSFTGGYEQYV.

This chain's CDR3 is CASSLGAGVFNEQFF. CDR3 nucleotides: TGTGCCAGCAGCTTGGGGGCGGGAGTGTTCAATGAGCAGTTCTTC. This chain uses TRBV7-6 with TRBJ2-1; D is perhaps TRBD2 (7 bases). Germline CDR1 is SGHVS and CDR2 is FNYEAQ. The ends were cut back, 3 bases at V and 6 bases at J, with 15 bases in the middle. This CDR3 comprises 15 residues.

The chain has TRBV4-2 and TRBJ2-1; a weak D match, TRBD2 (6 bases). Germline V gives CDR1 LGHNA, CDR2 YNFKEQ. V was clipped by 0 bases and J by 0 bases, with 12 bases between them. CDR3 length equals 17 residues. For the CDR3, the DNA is TGTGCCAGCAGCCAAGACCTGGCGGGGCTCTCCTACAATGAGCAGTTCTTC. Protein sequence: CASSQDLAGLSYNEQFF.

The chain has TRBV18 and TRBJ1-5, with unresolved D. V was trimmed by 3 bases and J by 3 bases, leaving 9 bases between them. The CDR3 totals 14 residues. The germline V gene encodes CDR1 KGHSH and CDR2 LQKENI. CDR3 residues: CASSPKIHNQPQHF. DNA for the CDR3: TGTGCCAGCTCACCCAAAATCCACAATCAGCCCCAGCATTTT. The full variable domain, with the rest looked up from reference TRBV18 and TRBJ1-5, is NAGVMQNPRHLVRRRGQEARLRCSPMKGHSHVYWYRQLPEEGLKFMVYLQKENIIDESGMPKERFSAEFPKEGPSILRIQQVVRGDSAAYFCASSPKIHNQPQHFGDGTRLSIL.

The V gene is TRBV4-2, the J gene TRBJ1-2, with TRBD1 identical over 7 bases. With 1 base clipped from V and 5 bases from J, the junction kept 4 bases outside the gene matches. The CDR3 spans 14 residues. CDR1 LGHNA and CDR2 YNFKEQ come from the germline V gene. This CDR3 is CASSQVGTEYGYTF. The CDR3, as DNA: TGTGCCAGCAGCCAAGTGGGGACAGAGTATGGCTACACCTTC.

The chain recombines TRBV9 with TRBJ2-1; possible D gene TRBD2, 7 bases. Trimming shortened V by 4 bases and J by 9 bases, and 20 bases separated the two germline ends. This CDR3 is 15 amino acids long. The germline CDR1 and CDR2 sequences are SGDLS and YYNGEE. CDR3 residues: CASSTHDRREGEQFF. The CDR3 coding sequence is TGTGCCAGCAGCACCCACGACAGGAGGGAGGGTGAGCAGTTCTTC.

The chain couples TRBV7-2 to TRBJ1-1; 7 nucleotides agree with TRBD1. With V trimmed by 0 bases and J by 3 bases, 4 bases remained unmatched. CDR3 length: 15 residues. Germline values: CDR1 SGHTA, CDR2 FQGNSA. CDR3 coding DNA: TGTGCCAGCAGCTTAGCACTTGGGACAGACACTGAAGCTTTCTTT. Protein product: CASSLALGTDTEAFF.

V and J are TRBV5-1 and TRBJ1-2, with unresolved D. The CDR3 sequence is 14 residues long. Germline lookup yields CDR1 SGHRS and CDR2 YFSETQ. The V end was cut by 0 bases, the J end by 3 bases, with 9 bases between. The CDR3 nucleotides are TGCGCCAGCAGCTTGGCGGGGATGGACTATGGCTACACCTTC. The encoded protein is CASSLAGMDYGYTF.